This TCR beta chain came from a study of CD8+CD57+ T cells in acquired aplastic anemia. Study at large: On average, sorted CD4+ and CD8+ cells gave 3.2 ug of DNA.

Genomic DNA served as template for TCR beta VDJ and CDR3 profiling. TCRdb analysed the reads with MiXCR anew, one entry per CDR3 protein. This sample has hundreds of thousands of distinct CDR3 sequences, with 60% to 80% found just once. Germline lookup yields CDR1 SGHTA and CDR2 FQGTGA. Deletions cut 6 bases from V and 5 bases from J, with 13 bases between. The CDR3 has 13 residues. This clonotype was obtained from a human donor in good health, serving as a control. Sample: sorted CD4+, CD8+, or CD8+CD57+ T cells (not recorded which) from PBMCs. J is TRBJ1-2 and V is TRBV7-3, with D perhaps matching TRBD1 (6 bases). The CDR3 DNA follows: TGTGCCAGCAGTGAAAGTGACAGGTATGGCTACACCTTC. As protein: CASSESDRYGYTF.